One and the same sample provided the 8 T cell receptor beta chains below, sequenced in a study of early T cells in non-severe SARS-CoV-2 infection. TCRdb passed the 5' RACE reads through MiXCR, listing each CDR3 protein once. The table has tens of thousands of distinct CDR3 sequences, roughly 12% seen once. The sequenced sample was whole blood, obtained at baseline. The receptors derive from an adult who was a healthcare worker with PCR-confirmed SARS-CoV-2 infection or an uninfected control (not recorded which).

This clonotype was observed a handful of times. The chain combines TRBV6-6 with TRBJ2-1; the match to TRBD1 covers 8 bases. This CDR3 has 13 residues. Trimming at V came to 5 bases and at J to 8 bases, leaving 5 bases not matched to a gene. CDR1 is MNHNY, CDR2 SVGAGI, per germline (reference sequence). CDR3 nucleotides: TGTGCCAGCAGTCTAGACAGGGGCGATGAGCAGTTCTTC. Protein product: CASSLDRGDEQFF.

At least ten counts were recorded for this clonotype. The chain recombines TRBV20-1 with TRBJ2-5; TRBD2 matches 8 bases. V lost 3 bases to trimming and J lost 1 base; unmatched junction nucleotides: 7. The germline V gene has CDR1 DFQATT and CDR2 SNEGSKA (reference sequence). This CDR3 comprises 15 residues. This CDR3 is CSASRAGAPQETQYF. The CDR3 coding sequence is TGCAGTGCTAGCCGAGCGGGGGCGCCCCAAGAGACCCAGTACTTC.

J is TRBJ2-1 and V is TRBV12-3 or TRBV12-4; TRBD1 might be the D (6 bases). Trimming shortened V by 0 bases and J by 4 bases, and 10 bases separated the two germline ends. The CDR3 runs 15 residues. The CDR3 loop reads CASSLAGDIYNEQFF. Written as DNA, the CDR3 is TGTGCCAGCAGTTTAGCGGGGGACATATACAATGAGCAGTTCTTC.

V gene TRBV10-3 combines with J gene TRBJ2-3; 9 nucleotides match TRBD1. The J segment lost 2 bases and the V segment lost 10 bases, leaving 4 bases of the junction unmatched. Germline V gives CDR1 ENHRY, CDR2 SYGVKD. This CDR3 comprises 13 residues. Here the CDR3 DNA reads TGTGCCAGACGACAGGGGGACACAGATACGCAGTATTTT. It translates to CARRQGDTDTQYF.

V and J are TRBV4-3 and TRBJ2-3; a possible D gene is TRBD2 (6 bases). V was shortened by 0 bases and J by 5 bases, with 18 bases between the two germline ends. Per the germline V gene, CDR1 is LGHNA and CDR2 is YSLEER. This CDR3 is built from 17 residues. CDR3: CASSQEGREKFRDTQYF. Here the CDR3 DNA reads TGCGCCAGCAGCCAAGAGGGTCGGGAGAAGTTCAGAGATACGCAGTATTTT.

The chain couples TRBV20-1 to TRBJ2-1; 9 bases agree with TRBD2. Germline values: CDR1 DFQATT, CDR2 SNEGSKA (reference sequence). The V and J ends lost 2 bases and 6 bases, in that order; junction bases with no gene match: 8. The CDR3 loop spans 15 amino acids. The CDR3: CSARLYSGRRNEQFF. For the CDR3, the DNA is TGCAGTGCTAGACTTTATAGCGGGAGACGCAATGAGCAGTTCTTC.

Only a few counts were recorded for this clonotype. The chain combines TRBV10-3 with TRBJ2-5, with D uncertain. V was pared by 4 bases and J by 5 bases, with 8 bases between. Germline assignment: CDR1 ENHRY and CDR2 SYGVKD. The CDR3 length is 12 residues. The CDR3 DNA reads as TGTGCCATCAGTGCGAGCAGGGAGACCCAGTACTTC. It specifies CAISASRETQYF.

The rearrangement uses TRBV28 and TRBJ2-1; 7 bases are shared with TRBD2. This CDR3 has 14 residues. V dropped 2 bases and J dropped 9; count of bases not matched to a gene: 7. Germline V gene data show CDR1 as MDHEN and CDR2 as SYDVKM. The CDR3 sequence: CASSLEGIAGEQFF. CDR3 nucleotides: TGTGCCAGCAGTTTAGAGGGGATAGCGGGTGAGCAGTTCTTC.